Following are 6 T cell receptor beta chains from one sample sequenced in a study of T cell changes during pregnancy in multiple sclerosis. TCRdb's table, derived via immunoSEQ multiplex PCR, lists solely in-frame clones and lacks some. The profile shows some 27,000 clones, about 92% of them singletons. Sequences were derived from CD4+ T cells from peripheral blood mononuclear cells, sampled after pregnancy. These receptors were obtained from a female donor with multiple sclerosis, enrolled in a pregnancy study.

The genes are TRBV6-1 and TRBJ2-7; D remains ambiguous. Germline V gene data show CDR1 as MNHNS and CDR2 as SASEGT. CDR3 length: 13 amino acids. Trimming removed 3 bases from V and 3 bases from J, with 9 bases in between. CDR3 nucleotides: TGTGCCAGCAGTGATTCCCTCGTCTACGAGCAGTACTTC. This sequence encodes CASSDSLVYEQYF.

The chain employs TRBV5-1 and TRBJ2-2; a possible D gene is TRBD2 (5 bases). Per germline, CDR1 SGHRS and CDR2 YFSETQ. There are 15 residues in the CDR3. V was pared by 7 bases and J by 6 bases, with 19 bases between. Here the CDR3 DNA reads TGCGCCAGCCAGGAAAACCCTAGCCGCTCCGGGGAGCTGTTTTTT. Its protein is CASQENPSRSGELFF.

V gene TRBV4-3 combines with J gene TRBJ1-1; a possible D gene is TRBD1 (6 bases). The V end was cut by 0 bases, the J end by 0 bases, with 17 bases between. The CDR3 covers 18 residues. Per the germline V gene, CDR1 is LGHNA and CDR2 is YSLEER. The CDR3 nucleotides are TGCGCCAGCAGCCAAGAGAGTAGTGGGGGCCAGCTGAACACTGAAGCTTTCTTT. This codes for CASSQESSGGQLNTEAFF.

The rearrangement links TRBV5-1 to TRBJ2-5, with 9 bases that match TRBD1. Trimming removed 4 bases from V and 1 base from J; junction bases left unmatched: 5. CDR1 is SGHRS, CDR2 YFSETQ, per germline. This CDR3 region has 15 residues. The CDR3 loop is CASSPGQGGQETQYF. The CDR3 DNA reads TGCGCCAGCAGCCCGGGACAGGGTGGCCAAGAGACCCAGTACTTC.

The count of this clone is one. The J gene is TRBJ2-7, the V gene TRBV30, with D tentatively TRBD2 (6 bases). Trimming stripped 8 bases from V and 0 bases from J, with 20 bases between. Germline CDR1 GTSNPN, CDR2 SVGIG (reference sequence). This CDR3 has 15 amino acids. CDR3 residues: CAGLTTSPSSYEQYF. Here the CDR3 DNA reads TGTGCCGGACTAACTACTAGCCCTAGCTCCTACGAGCAGTACTTC.

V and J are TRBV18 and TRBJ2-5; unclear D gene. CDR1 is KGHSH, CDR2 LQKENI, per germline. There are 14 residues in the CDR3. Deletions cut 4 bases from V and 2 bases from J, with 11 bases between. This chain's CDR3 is CASSRIAPQETQYF. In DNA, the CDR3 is TGTGCCAGCTCACGAATCGCGCCACAAGAGACCCAGTACTTC.